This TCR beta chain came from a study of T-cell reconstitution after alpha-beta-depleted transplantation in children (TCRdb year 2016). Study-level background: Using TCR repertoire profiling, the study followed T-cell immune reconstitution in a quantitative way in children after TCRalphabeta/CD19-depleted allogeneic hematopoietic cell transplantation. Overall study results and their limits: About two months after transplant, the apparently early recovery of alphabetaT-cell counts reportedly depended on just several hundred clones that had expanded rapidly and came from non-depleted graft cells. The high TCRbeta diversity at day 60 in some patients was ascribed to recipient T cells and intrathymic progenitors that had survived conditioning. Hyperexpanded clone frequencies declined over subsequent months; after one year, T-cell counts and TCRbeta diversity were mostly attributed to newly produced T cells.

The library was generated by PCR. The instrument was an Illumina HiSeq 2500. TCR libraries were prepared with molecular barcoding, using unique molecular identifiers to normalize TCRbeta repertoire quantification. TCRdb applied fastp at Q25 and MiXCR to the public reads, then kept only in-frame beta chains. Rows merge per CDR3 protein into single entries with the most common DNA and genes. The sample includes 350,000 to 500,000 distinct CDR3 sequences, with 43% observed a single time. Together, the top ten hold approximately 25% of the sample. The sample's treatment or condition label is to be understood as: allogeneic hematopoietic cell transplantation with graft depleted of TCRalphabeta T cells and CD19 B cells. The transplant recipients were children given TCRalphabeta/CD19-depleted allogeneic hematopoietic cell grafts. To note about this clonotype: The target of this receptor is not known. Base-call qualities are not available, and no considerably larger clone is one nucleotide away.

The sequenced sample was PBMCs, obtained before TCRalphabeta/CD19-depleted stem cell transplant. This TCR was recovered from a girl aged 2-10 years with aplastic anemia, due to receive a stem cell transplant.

The nucleotide sequence reads TGCAGCGTCGGGAGGGCTACTAACTATGGCTACACCTTC. Its product reads: CSVGRATNYGYTF. This chain is built from TRBV29-1 and TRBJ1-2; no D gene is confidently identified. The V end loses 6 bases and the J end loses 0 bases, and a stretch of 11 bases separates them. Via the germline V gene, CDR1 is SQVTM and CDR2 ANQGSEA. Inclusive of the bounding cysteine and phenylalanine, the CDR3 is 13 residues long. Here the CDR3 DNA is all that survives: 39 bases in frame from base 1.